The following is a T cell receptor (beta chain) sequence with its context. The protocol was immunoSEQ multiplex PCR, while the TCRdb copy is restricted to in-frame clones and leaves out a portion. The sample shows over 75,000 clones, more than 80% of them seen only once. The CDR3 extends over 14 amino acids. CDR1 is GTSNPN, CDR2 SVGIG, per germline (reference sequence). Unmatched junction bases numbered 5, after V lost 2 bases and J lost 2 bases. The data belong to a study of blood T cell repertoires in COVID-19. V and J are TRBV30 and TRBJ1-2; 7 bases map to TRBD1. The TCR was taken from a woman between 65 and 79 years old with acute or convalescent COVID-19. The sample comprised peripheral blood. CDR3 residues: CAWSPPGQNYGYTF. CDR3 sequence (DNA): TGTGCCTGGAGTCCTCCGGGACAGAACTATGGCTACACCTTC.